These 22 T cell receptor beta chains were all obtained from the same sample, sequenced in a study of blood T cell repertoires in COVID-19. Sequencing used immunoSEQ multiplex PCR; TCRdb keeps in-frame clones, though not all of them. The sample holds approximately 27,000 clones; roughly 87% are singletons and the top ten take under 55%. The sample was peripheral blood. The receptors shown here come from a human donor with acute or convalescent COVID-19. The donor label of this sample is uncertain.

This clone is a singleton in its sample. The chain couples TRBV9 to TRBJ1-3; TRBD1 might be the D (5 bases). V shed 4 bases and J shed 3 bases, with 14 bases lying between them. This CDR3 contains 15 residues. CDR1 SGDLS and CDR2 YYNGEE come from the germline V gene. As DNA, the CDR3 is TGTGCCAGCAGCCACGCGGAGGGGCTTGGAAACACCATATATTTT. Translating gives CASSHAEGLGNTIYF. Looking up the rest from reference TRBV9 and TRBJ1-3 gives the full variable domain: DSGVTQTPKHLITATGQRVTLRCSPRSGDLSVYWYQQSLDQGLQFLIQYYNGEERAKGNILERFSAQQFPDLHSELNLSSLELGDSALYFCASSHAEGLGNTIYFGEGSWLTVV.

The chain recombines TRBV5-4 with TRBJ2-6; the D is unclear. V was clipped by 4 bases and J by 1 base, with 12 bases between them. The CDR3 has 16 residues. Germline lookup yields CDR1 SGHNT and CDR2 YYREEE (reference sequence). CDR3 loop: CASSPGEFSGANVLTF. The CDR3 region has the DNA TGTGCCAGCAGCCCCGGTGAATTTTCTGGGGCCAACGTCCTGACTTTC.

The gene calls are TRBV30 and TRBJ1-1; D possibly corresponds to TRBD1 (5 bases). Germline-derived CDR1 and CDR2 are GTSNPN and SVGIG (reference sequence). Trimming removed 2 bases at V and 0 bases at J, with 13 bases between. This CDR3 has 15 amino acids. This chain's CDR3 is CAWSWMGLVNTEAFF. DNA for the CDR3: TGTGCCTGGAGTTGGATGGGACTAGTGAACACTGAAGCTTTCTTT.

The chain has TRBV27 and TRBJ2-7, with 7 bases lining up with TRBD1. Germline CDR1 MNHEY, CDR2 SMNVEV (reference sequence). V lost 4 bases, J lost 3 bases, and 9 bases stayed unmatched. The CDR3 totals 15 residues. The DNA of the CDR3 is TGTGCCAGCAGTTCCCCCGGGACAGCCAACTACGAGCAGTACTTC. Translated, it gives CASSSPGTANYEQYF.

This clone showed up just a few times. V and J are TRBV3-1 (or the pseudogene TRBV3-2) and TRBJ2-1; 11 bases agree with TRBD2. After removal of 1 base from V and 4 bases from J, the junction contained 9 bases not matched to a gene. There are 18 residues in the CDR3. The germline V gene encodes CDR1 LGHDT and CDR2 YNNKEL (reference sequence). The DNA of the CDR3 is TGTGCCAGCAGCCAAGTCCGGCATAGCGGGGGGGAATACAATGAGCAGTTCTTC. It codes for CASSQVRHSGGEYNEQFF.

V and J are TRBV7-3 and TRBJ2-1; 11 nucleotides agree with TRBD2. The trim removed 6 bases at V and 9 bases at J, leaving 4 bases unmatched. This CDR3 has 13 residues. The germline CDR1 and CDR2 sequences are SGHTA and FQGTGA. CDR3 amino acids: CASSTSGSSEQFF. The CDR3 bases are TGTGCCAGCAGTACTAGCGGGAGCAGTGAGCAGTTCTTC.

The CDR3 DNA reads TGCGCCAGCAGCACTGGCCAAGCAGGGTGGAACACTGAAGCTTTCTTT. Its translation: CASSTGQAGWNTEAFF. The chain carries TRBV5-1 and TRBJ1-1; possibly TRBD1 for D (5 bases). Per germline, CDR1 SGHRS and CDR2 YFSETQ. The CDR3 runs to 16 residues. Trimming removed 4 bases at V and 1 base at J, with 17 bases between.

The CDR3 loop reads CASSYSNSRQGDQPQHF. The CDR3 coding sequence is TGTGCCAGCAGTTACTCGAATTCTAGGCAGGGTGATCAGCCCCAGCATTTT. The chain uses TRBV6-2 or TRBV6-3 and TRBJ1-5; tentatively, D is TRBD1 (5 bases). Trimming removed 0 bases from V and 5 bases from J, with 17 bases in between. Per the germline V gene, CDR1 is MNHEY and CDR2 is SVGEGT. The CDR3 spans 17 residues.

The V call is TRBV19, the J call TRBJ1-2, with TRBD1 as a possible D gene (6 bases). The CDR3 consists of 15 residues. V shed 10 bases and J shed 6 bases, with 24 bases lying between them. Germline V gives CDR1 LNHDA, CDR2 SQIVND (reference sequence). CDR3 in DNA: TGTGCCACCACTGCGGGGAGGGGGAATCGGGATGGCTACACCTTC. Translating it yields CATTAGRGNRDGYTF.

This clone was observed once. The chain couples TRBV24-1 to TRBJ1-1; TRBD1 aligns across 12 bases. Germline V gene data show CDR1 as KGHDR and CDR2 as SFDVKD. Unmatched junction bases numbered 7, after V lost 7 bases and J lost 5 bases. CDR3 size: 15 residues. The CDR3 DNA reads TGTGCCACCAGCGGGACAGGGGGCGCGGGGACTGAAGCTTTCTTT. This gives the protein CATSGTGGAGTEAFF.

The chain links TRBV12-3 or TRBV12-4 to TRBJ1-1; D is unclear. The CDR3 length is 12 residues. V was cut by 5 bases and J by 7 bases, with 11 bases left in between. The CDR3 coding sequence is TGTGCCAGCAGTACTCTGAAGTTTGAAGCTTTCTTT. This translates into CASSTLKFEAFF.

The chain employs TRBV7-6 and TRBJ2-1, with 10 bases fitting TRBD2. CDR3 size: 15 residues. Germline CDR1 SGHVS, CDR2 FNYEAQ. V gave up 6 bases and J gave up 6 bases; unmatched junction bases: 8. CDR3 in DNA: TGTGCCAGCAGTCCAAGCGGGGGGGCCTTCAATGAGCAGTTCTTC. Its protein product is CASSPSGGAFNEQFF.

The chain is built from TRBV19 and TRBJ1-5, with D tentatively TRBD1 (5 bases). The CDR3 spans 15 residues. Germline V gene data show CDR1 as LNHDA and CDR2 as SQIVND (reference sequence). The ends were cut back, 5 bases at V and 2 bases at J, with 13 bases in the middle. The CDR3 loop reads CASSFGLGGNQPQHF. In nucleotides, the CDR3 is TGTGCCAGTAGTTTCGGCCTAGGGGGCAATCAGCCCCAGCATTTT.

This chain connects TRBV24-1 to TRBJ2-1; maybe TRBD1 (6 bases). This CDR3 is 16 amino acids long. In germline, CDR1 is KGHDR, CDR2 SFDVKD. Trimming took 4 bases from V and 0 from J, leaving 12 bases between them. For the CDR3, the DNA is TGTGCCACCAGTGAGTACAGGGCTGGCTCCTACAATGAGCAGTTCTTC. Protein product: CATSEYRAGSYNEQFF.

The rearrangement uses TRBV27 and TRBJ2-7; maybe TRBD2 (5 bases). Germline-derived CDR1 and CDR2 are MNHEY and SMNVEV (reference sequence). This CDR3 is built from 15 residues. V lost 8 bases, J lost 2 bases, and 19 bases lay in between. In DNA form, the CDR3 reads TGTGCCAGCTTTTTCCGCCCGGGATTCCCCTACGAGCAGTACTTC. It is translated as CASFFRPGFPYEQYF.

CDR3 coding DNA: TGCAGCGTTGGCCGGGACAGTACTCAGCCCCAGCATTTT. As protein: CSVGRDSTQPQHF. The chain couples TRBV29-1 to TRBJ1-5, with 7 bases fitting TRBD1. There are 13 residues in the CDR3. Germline V gives CDR1 SQVTM, CDR2 ANQGSEA. V lost 4 bases and J lost 6; bases outside the gene matches: 6. Complete variable domain (other parts from reference TRBV29-1 and TRBJ1-5): SAVISQKPSRDICQRGTSLTIQCQVDSQVTMMFWYRQQPGQSLTLIATANQGSEATYESGFVIDKFPISRPNLTFSTLTVSNMSPEDSSIYLCSVGRDSTQPQHFGDGTRLSIL.

This clone was seen a single time. The gene calls are TRBV4-1 and TRBJ2-3, with 10 positions matching TRBD2. The CDR3 runs to 17 residues. The ends lost 4 bases at V and 4 bases at J; junction bases unmatched: 11. Germline-derived CDR1 and CDR2 are MGHRA and YSYEKL. The CDR3 reads CASSPGPASGSSDTQYF. CDR3 DNA: TGCGCCAGCAGCCCCGGCCCGGCTAGCGGGAGTTCAGATACGCAGTATTTT.

The chain joins TRBV19 to TRBJ2-3, with 8 bases identical to TRBD1. Germline CDR1 LNHDA, CDR2 SQIVND (reference sequence). The CDR3 has 18 residues. The V gene end was trimmed by 4 bases and the J gene end by 6 bases; junction bases not matched to a gene: 18. Written as DNA, the CDR3 is TGTGCCAGTAGTAACCAGAGGACAGGGATTGGTCCAGGGGATACGCAGTATTTT. As protein: CASSNQRTGIGPGDTQYF.

The rearrangement joins TRBV27 to TRBJ2-5; 9 nucleotides line up with TRBD2. With V trimmed by 5 bases and J by 4 bases, 8 bases remained unmatched. The CDR3 covers 15 residues. Germline assignment: CDR1 MNHEY and CDR2 SMNVEV (reference sequence). Here the CDR3 reads CASSLRGGARETQYF. In DNA form, the CDR3 reads TGTGCCAGCAGTCTTCGCGGGGGGGCCCGAGAGACCCAGTACTTC.

CDR3 in amino acids: CASSGLAGKQETQYF. The CDR3 DNA is TGTGCCAGCAGCGGCCTAGCGGGGAAGCAAGAGACCCAGTACTTC. The chain couples TRBV9 to TRBJ2-5; 9 bases align to TRBD2. The germline CDR1 and CDR2 sequences are SGDLS and YYNGEE. Losses at the gene ends were 3 bases for V and 2 bases for J; bases not matched to a gene: 5. This CDR3 is 15 amino acids long.

V usage is TRBV30 and J usage is TRBJ2-3; TRBD2 aligns across 7 bases. Trimming at V came to 2 bases and at J to 6 bases, leaving 11 bases not matched to a gene. From germline, CDR1 is GTSNPN and CDR2 SVGIG (reference sequence). The CDR3 runs 15 residues. In DNA form, the CDR3 reads TGTGCCTGGAGTTTATCCGGGACTACCAGGGATACGCAGTATTTT. Translating it yields CAWSLSGTTRDTQYF.

V usage is TRBV6-5 and J usage is TRBJ1-3; TRBD1 agrees at 7 bases. The ends lost 5 bases at V and 2 bases at J; junction bases unmatched: 0. The germline gives CDR1 MNHEY, CDR2 SVGAGI. The CDR3 has 13 residues. The CDR3 DNA reads as TGTGCCAGCAGTCAGGGGGCTGGAAACACCATATATTTT. Translating it yields CASSQGAGNTIYF.